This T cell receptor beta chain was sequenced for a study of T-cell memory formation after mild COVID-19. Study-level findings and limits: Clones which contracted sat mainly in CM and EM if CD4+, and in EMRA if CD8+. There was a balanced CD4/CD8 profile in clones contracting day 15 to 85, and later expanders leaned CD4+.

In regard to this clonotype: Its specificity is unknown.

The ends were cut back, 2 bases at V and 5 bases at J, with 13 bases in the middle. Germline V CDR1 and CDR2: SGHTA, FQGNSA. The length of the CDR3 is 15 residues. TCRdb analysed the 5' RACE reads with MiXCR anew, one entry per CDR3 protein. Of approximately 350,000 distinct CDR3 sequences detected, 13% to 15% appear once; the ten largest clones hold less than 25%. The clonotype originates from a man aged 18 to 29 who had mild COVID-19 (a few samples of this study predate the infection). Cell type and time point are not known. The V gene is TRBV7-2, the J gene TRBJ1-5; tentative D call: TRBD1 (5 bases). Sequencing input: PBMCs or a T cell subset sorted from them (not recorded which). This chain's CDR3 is CASSLRQGPHQPQHF. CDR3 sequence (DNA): TGTGCCAGCAGCTTAAGGCAGGGTCCTCATCAGCCCCAGCATTTT. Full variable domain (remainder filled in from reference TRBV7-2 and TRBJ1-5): GAGVSQSPSNKVTEKGKDVELRCDPISGHTALYWYRQSLGQGLEFLIYFQGNSAPDKSGLPSDRFSAERTGGSVSTLTIQRTQQEDSAVYLCASSLRQGPHQPQHFGDGTRLSIL.